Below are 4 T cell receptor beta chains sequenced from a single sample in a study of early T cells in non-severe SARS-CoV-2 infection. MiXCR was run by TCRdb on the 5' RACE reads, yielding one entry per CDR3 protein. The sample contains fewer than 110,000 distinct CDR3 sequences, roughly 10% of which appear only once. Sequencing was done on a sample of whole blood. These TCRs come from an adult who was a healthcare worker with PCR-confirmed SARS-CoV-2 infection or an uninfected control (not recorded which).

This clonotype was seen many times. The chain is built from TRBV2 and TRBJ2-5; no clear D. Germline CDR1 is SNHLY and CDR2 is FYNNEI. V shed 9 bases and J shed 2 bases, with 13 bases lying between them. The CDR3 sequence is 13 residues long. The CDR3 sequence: CASHVLRQETQYF. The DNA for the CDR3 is TGTGCCAGTCACGTCCTCCGACAAGAGACCCAGTACTTC.

The CDR3 DNA is TGTGCCAGCTCACCCGCGGGAGTCGAGCAGTACTTC. This codes for CASSPAGVEQYF. The chain uses TRBV18 and TRBJ2-7; 7 nucleotides agree with TRBD2. Trimming took 3 bases from V and 6 from J; bases not matched to a gene: 2. The CDR3 runs to 12 residues. The germline CDR1 and CDR2 sequences are KGHSH and LQKENI.

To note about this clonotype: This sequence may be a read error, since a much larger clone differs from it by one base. The CDR3: CSAPGTSNTGEPFF. The CDR3 DNA is TGCAGTGCTCCCGGGACTTCGAACACCGGGGAGCCGTTTTTT. The chain joins TRBV20-1 to TRBJ2-2; D perhaps matches TRBD2 (6 bases). CDR1 is DFQATT, CDR2 SNEGSKA, per germline (reference sequence). The CDR3 is made up of 14 amino acids.

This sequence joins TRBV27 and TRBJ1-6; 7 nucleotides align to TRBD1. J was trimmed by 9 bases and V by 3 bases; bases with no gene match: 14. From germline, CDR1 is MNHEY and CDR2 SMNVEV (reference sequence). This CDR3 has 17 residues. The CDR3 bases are TGTGCCAGCAGTTTGGGGACAGATCACCCCCGGAGTTCACCCCTCCACTTT. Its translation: CASSLGTDHPRSSPLHF.